The 16 T cell receptor beta chains in this list originate from one sample, sequenced in a study of identical twins. Each CDR3 protein is one row after TCRdb ran MiXCR on the 5' RACE reads. The sample lists 280,000 or so distinct CDR3 sequences; approximately 8.5% were seen once. This sample also appeared in a second study, on yellow fever vaccine responses in identical twins.

The sample comprised memory (CD45RO+) T cells sorted from blood. These TCRs come from a woman younger than 35 in good health.

A few counts support this clonotype. The V and J genes are TRBV20-1 and TRBJ2-1; 7 bases agree with TRBD2. With V trimmed by 1 base and J by 5 bases, 2 bases remained unmatched. CDR3 length: 13 residues. The germline gives CDR1 DFQATT, CDR2 SNEGSKA (reference sequence). CDR3 sequence: CSARGLADNEQFF. The DNA of the CDR3 is TGCAGTGCTAGAGGGCTAGCGGACAATGAGCAGTTCTTC.

This clonotype was observed at least ten times. J is TRBJ2-1 and V is TRBV20-1, with 8 bases identical to TRBD2. J was trimmed by 0 bases and V by 7 bases; bases with no gene match: 14. The CDR3 spans 17 residues. Germline CDR1 DFQATT, CDR2 SNEGSKA (reference sequence). CDR3 sequence: CSGEGLDGRSSYNEQFF. The CDR3 DNA reads as TGCAGTGGGGAGGGACTAGATGGAAGAAGCTCCTACAATGAGCAGTTCTTC.

The chain has TRBV6-1 and TRBJ2-3; D is uncertain. The germline V gene encodes CDR1 MNHNS and CDR2 SASEGT. The CDR3 contains 13 residues. Trimming left V 8 bases short and J 0 bases short, with 9 bases between. CDR3: CASFRSSTDTQYF. The CDR3, as DNA: TGTGCCAGCTTTAGGTCAAGCACAGATACGCAGTATTTT.

This clonotype is categorized as medium-sized. The genes are TRBV29-1 and TRBJ1-4; maybe TRBD1 (5 bases). CDR1 and CDR2 from the germline V gene are SQVTM and ANQGSEA. The V gene lost 7 bases and the J gene lost 7 bases, with 16 bases spanning the gap. The CDR3 is made up of 13 amino acids. CDR3 sequence reads: CSARGGEGEKLFF. CDR3 sequence (DNA): TGCAGCGCCCGTGGAGGGGAGGGTGAAAAACTGTTTTTT.

The chain recombines TRBV5-8 with TRBJ2-5; D is undetermined. Germline values: CDR1 SGHTS, CDR2 YDEGEE. CDR3 length equals 15 residues. The V and J ends lost 2 bases and 1 base respectively, with 12 bases between them. CDR3 amino acids: CASSFGQSPQETQYF. The DNA of the CDR3 is TGTGCCAGCAGCTTTGGCCAGAGCCCCCAAGAGACCCAGTACTTC.

This chain links TRBV25-1 with TRBJ1-4, with 7 bases fitting TRBD1. Germline V CDR1 and CDR2: MGHDK, SYGVNS. The junction had 8 bases not matched to a gene; V was cut back by 3 bases and J by 4 bases. The CDR3 has 16 residues. The CDR3: CASSDPDRSFNEKLFF. In DNA form, the CDR3 reads TGTGCCAGCAGTGACCCGGACAGGAGCTTTAATGAAAAACTGTTTTTT.

This clonotype came up many times. This sequence joins TRBV6-5 and TRBJ1-4; D is unresolved. Germline V CDR1 and CDR2: MNHEY, SVGAGI. This CDR3 spans 13 amino acids. V lost 8 bases to trimming and J lost 5 bases, with 12 bases between them. Here the CDR3 reads CASGPAINEKLFF. In nucleotides, the CDR3 is TGTGCCAGCGGCCCAGCAATCAATGAAAAACTGTTTTTT.

Ten or more counts support this clonotype. The gene calls are TRBV7-2 and TRBJ2-7; no firm D call. The CDR3 has 12 residues. The V gene lost 5 bases and the J gene lost 7 bases, with 12 bases spanning the gap. Per the germline V gene, CDR1 is SGHTA and CDR2 is FQGNSA. CDR3 loop: CASSVRTGEQYV. In nucleotides, the CDR3 is TGTGCCAGCAGCGTACGAACGGGTGAGCAGTACGTC.

This clonotype was observed many times. V is TRBV5-1 and J is TRBJ2-2, with D perhaps assigned TRBD1 or TRBD2 (6 bases each). Germline loops: CDR1 SGHRS, CDR2 YFSETQ. The CDR3 totals 15 residues. Trimming stripped 1 base from V and 7 bases from J, with 14 bases between. DNA for the CDR3: TGCGCCAGCAGCTTGATGGGGGGCCAAGACGGGGAGCTGTTTTTT. Residues: CASSLMGGQDGELFF.

In its sample, this clonotype was seen many times. The chain combines TRBV20-1 with TRBJ2-1; either TRBD1 or TRBD2 may fit D (6 bases each). Trimming removed 3 bases from V and 4 bases from J, with 19 bases in between. The germline CDR1 and CDR2 sequences are DFQATT and SNEGSKA (reference sequence). There are 16 residues in the CDR3. The CDR3 protein is CSARSSGGGAYNEQFF. The CDR3 DNA reads as TGCAGTGCTAGGTCCTCAGGAGGGGGTGCGTACAATGAGCAGTTCTTC.

This clonotype has more than one count but fewer than ten. The rearrangement joins TRBV6-1 to TRBJ1-2; 9 bases align to TRBD1. CDR3 size: 14 residues. The V segment lost 6 bases and the J segment 5 bases; nucleotides outside the gene matches: 7. From germline, CDR1 is MNHNS and CDR2 SASEGT. The CDR3 DNA sequence: TGTGCCAGCAGCCCGGGACAGGGTCGATATGGCTACACCTTC. Translated: CASSPGQGRYGYTF.

This clonotype was observed a few times. The chain employs TRBV28 and TRBJ2-3; 12 bases map to TRBD2. Losses at the gene ends were 6 bases for V and 11 bases for J; bases not matched to a gene: 18. This CDR3 spans 17 amino acids. Germline CDR1 reads MDHEN; CDR2 reads SYDVKM. CDR3 loop: CASSRTPGLAGGPKQYF. The CDR3 DNA follows: TGTGCCAGCAGCCGGACACCGGGACTAGCGGGTGGCCCGAAGCAGTATTTT.

V and J are TRBV6-5 and TRBJ2-2; D is unresolved. Trimming took off 0 bases at V and 3 bases at J, with 5 bases between the two ends. This CDR3 contains 14 residues. Germline assignment: CDR1 MNHEY and CDR2 SVGAGI. CDR3 loop: CASSYSTDTGELFF. The DNA for the CDR3 is TGTGCCAGCAGTTACTCGACTGACACCGGGGAGCTGTTTTTT.

This clonotype is a singleton in its sample. The CDR3 nucleotides read TGCGCCAGCAGCTCGACTTTTACAGGAGATACGCAGTATTTT. Translation gives CASSSTFTGDTQYF. V is TRBV10-2 and J is TRBJ2-3, with a weak D call TRBD1 (5 bases). This CDR3 region has 14 residues. V gave up 6 bases and J gave up 5 bases, with 15 bases separating them. In germline, CDR1 is WSHSY, CDR2 SAAADI.

V usage is TRBV6-1 and J usage is TRBJ2-7; the D gene is possibly TRBD1 (6 bases). This CDR3 region has 15 residues. Deletions cut 2 bases from V and 3 bases from J, with 14 bases between. Per germline, CDR1 MNHNS and CDR2 SASEGT. In DNA, the CDR3 is TGTGCCAGCAGTGAAACCCCGGACAGTATCTACGAGCAGTACTTC. Translated: CASSETPDSIYEQYF.

This clonotype was detected ten times or more. The J gene is TRBJ2-7, the V gene TRBV10-3; 12 nucleotides line up with TRBD1. Germline V gene sequence: CDR1 ENHRY, CDR2 SYGVKD. Trimming at V came to 3 bases and at J to 6 bases, leaving 3 bases not matched to a gene. CDR3 length equals 14 residues. The CDR3 nucleotides read TGTGCCATCAGTGATAAGGGACAGGGGGCCGAGCAGTACTTC. Translated: CAISDKGQGAEQYF.